Included here is one T cell receptor (beta chain) sequence, with context. This entry belongs to a study of blood T cell repertoires in COVID-19. Whole-study context: PBMCs, B-cell-depleted T cells, or T cells provided the cDNA or gDNA that made up the material.

This CDR3 region has 13 residues. Losses at the gene ends were 4 bases for V and 10 bases for J; bases not matched to a gene: 7. CDR1 and CDR2 (germline): SGHDT, YYEEEE. Study processing details: Estimated nucleated cell counts came from reference gene primer amplification. Sequenced by immunoSEQ multiplex PCR; TCRdb stores in-frame clones only, minus some. That table furnishes V, J and clone size, whereas the DNA furnished D and trimming. Of roughly 240,000 clones in the sample, around nine tenths were seen once. V usage is TRBV5-6 and J usage is TRBJ2-2, with 7 bases that match TRBD1. The receptor was derived from a woman aged 60 to 75 who had recovered from COVID-19. The specimen sequenced was peripheral blood. The DNA for the CDR3 is TGTGCCAGCAGCCTCGACAGGGCCCTGGAGCTGTTTTTT. Amino acid sequence: CASSLDRALELFF.